This T cell receptor (beta chain) appears in the sequencing data of a study of blood T cell repertoires in COVID-19. About the research overall: Sites across the United States, Italy and Spain contributed samples from acute and convalescent COVID-19. PBMCs, B-cell-depleted T cells, or T cells provided the cDNA or gDNA that made up the material.

In germline, CDR1 is LGHDT, CDR2 YNNKEL (reference sequence). This CDR3 comprises 14 residues. Between the trimmed V and J ends, which lost 1 base and 6 bases, there was a span of 12 bases. Study processing details: Amplification from reference gene primers served as the basis for estimated nucleated cell counts. The data were produced by immunoSEQ multiplex PCR, yet TCRdb's version contains in-frame clones alone and is incomplete. The D gene and trimming were derived from the DNA, and the V and J assignments and clone size from that table. The sample lists some 210,000 clones, roughly nine tenths occurring once.

Source material: peripheral blood. This sequence originates from a man aged 25 to 40 with acute or convalescent COVID-19. The V call is TRBV3-1 (or the pseudogene TRBV3-2), the J call TRBJ1-1; D gene unclear. The CDR3 spells CASSQAGVPSEAFF. In nucleotides, the CDR3 is TGTGCCAGCAGCCAAGCCGGGGTTCCTTCTGAAGCTTTCTTT.